Shown below are 14 T cell receptor beta chains from a single sample sequenced in a study of T-cell memory formation after mild COVID-19. TCRdb ran MiXCR on the 5' RACE reads and lists one entry per CDR3 protein. The table shows about 180,000 distinct CDR3 sequences, with less than 20% occurring only once. The sequenced material came from PBMCs or a T cell subset sorted from them (not recorded which). These receptors were obtained from a man younger than 35 who had mild COVID-19 (a few samples of this study predate the infection). Cell type and time point are not known.

This clonotype has at least ten counts. The chain carries TRBV5-6 and TRBJ2-3, with D perhaps TRBD1 (6 bases). Germline V gives CDR1 SGHDT, CDR2 YYEEEE. Trimming stripped 0 bases from V and 2 bases from J, with 10 bases between. The CDR3 totals 15 residues. The CDR3 is CASSLADRFTDTQYF. In nucleotides, the CDR3 is TGTGCCAGCAGCTTGGCTGACAGGTTCACAGATACGCAGTATTTT.

The rearrangement links TRBV7-2 to TRBJ1-5; tentatively, D is TRBD1 (6 bases). Germline-derived CDR1 and CDR2 are SGHTA and FQGNSA. Between the trimmed V and J ends, which lost 0 bases and 6 bases, there was a span of 12 bases. This CDR3 spans 15 amino acids. CDR3 nucleotide sequence: TGTGCCAGCAGCTTAGCGCCGGGGGGCGTTCAGCCCCAGCATTTT. Residues: CASSLAPGGVQPQHF.

The rearrangement links TRBV5-1 to TRBJ1-2; perhaps TRBD1 as D (6 bases). Germline CDR1 SGHRS, CDR2 YFSETQ. The V and J ends lost 4 bases and 7 bases respectively, with 14 bases between them. CDR3 length: 13 residues. CDR3 in DNA: TGCGCCAGCAGCGCCGGACAGTCCGCTGGCTACACCTTC. This translates into CASSAGQSAGYTF.

J is TRBJ2-5 and V is TRBV5-1, with D perhaps TRBD1 (6 bases). Germline lookup yields CDR1 SGHRS and CDR2 YFSETQ. The CDR3 contains 16 residues. V was cut by 5 bases and J by 0 bases, with 17 bases left in between. In DNA form, the CDR3 reads TGCGCCAGCAGTATACAGGGTAGGCAGTACCAAGAGACCCAGTACTTC. It yields the protein CASSIQGRQYQETQYF.

In its sample, this clonotype was seen a few times. The rearrangement joins TRBV6-5 to TRBJ2-7; D is uncertain. The CDR3 covers 11 residues. Between the trimmed V and J ends, which lost 8 bases and 4 bases, there was a span of 9 bases. CDR1 is MNHEY and CDR2 is SVGAGI in the germline V gene. CDR3 loop: CASRVEYEQYF. CDR3 sequence (DNA): TGTGCCAGCCGCGTTGAATACGAGCAGTACTTC.

This clonotype came up a few times. The J gene is TRBJ1-1, the V gene TRBV5-1; D gene unclear. CDR1 and CDR2 from the germline V gene are SGHRS and YFSETQ. V dropped 4 bases and J dropped 1 base, with 11 bases sitting between them. This CDR3 region has 14 residues. The CDR3 region has the DNA TGCGCCAGCAGCCCGATTTCGGGGAACACTGAAGCTTTCTTT. Amino acid sequence: CASSPISGNTEAFF.

The J gene is TRBJ1-2, the V gene TRBV29-1; D perhaps matches TRBD1 (5 bases). With 5 bases removed from V and 5 bases from J, the gap between germline ends came to 12 bases. Germline V gives CDR1 SQVTM, CDR2 ANQGSEA. The CDR3 consists of 12 residues. The CDR3 reads CSVRSGDYGYTF. DNA for the CDR3: TGCAGCGTTCGGTCGGGGGATTATGGCTACACCTTC.

The CDR3 region has the DNA TGTGCCAGCAGCTTAGCTCTGGCCGAGCAGTACTTC. The encoded protein is CASSLALAEQYF. The gene calls are TRBV7-2 and TRBJ2-7; D is uncertain. The length of the CDR3 is 12 residues. V lost 0 bases to trimming and J lost 6 bases, with 6 bases between them. Germline CDR1 reads SGHTA; CDR2 reads FQGNSA.

This clonotype was recorded at least ten times. The DNA of the CDR3 is TGTGCCAGCAGGGGGACAGGGGGTAATGAAAAACTGTTTTTT. Residues: CASRGTGGNEKLFF. The chain employs TRBV2 and TRBJ1-4; 11 nucleotides agree with TRBD1. The V segment lost 6 bases and the J segment 4 bases; nucleotides outside the gene matches: 1. The CDR3 runs to 14 residues. CDR1 and CDR2 (germline): SNHLY, FYNNEI.

The rearrangement uses TRBV5-1 and TRBJ2-5; 8 nucleotides line up with TRBD2. The CDR3 has 14 residues. Germline CDR1 SGHRS, CDR2 YFSETQ. The V and J ends lost 4 bases and 3 bases, in that order; junction bases with no gene match: 5. CDR3 sequence reads: CASSPGTSKETQYF. CDR3 nucleotide sequence: TGCGCCAGCAGCCCGGGGACTAGTAAAGAGACCCAGTACTTC.

There are many counts of this clonotype. The CDR3 coding sequence is TGCGCCAGCAGCCCGACGACAGCATCCAAAAACATTCAGTACTTC. Its translation is CASSPTTASKNIQYF. The chain links TRBV5-1 to TRBJ2-4, with D maybe TRBD1 (5 bases). The V gene lost 4 bases and the J gene lost 2 bases, with 13 bases spanning the gap. This CDR3 has 15 amino acids. CDR1 and CDR2 from the germline V gene are SGHRS and YFSETQ.

The chain recombines TRBV21-1 with TRBJ1-2. TRBV21-1 is an annotated pseudogene. This CDR3 spans 13 amino acids. The CDR3 spells CASASIVPYGYTF. The CDR3 coding sequence is TGTGCCAGCGCATCGATAGTTCCCTATGGCTACACCTTC.

This clonotype was observed a handful of times. This chain links TRBV14 with TRBJ1-1; D is uncertain. Germline-derived CDR1 and CDR2 are SGHDN and FVKESK. V was pared by 4 bases and J by 1 base, with 7 bases between. CDR3 length: 13 amino acids. CDR3 bases: TGTGCCAGCAGCCCATCGGGGAACACTGAAGCTTTCTTT. Its translation is CASSPSGNTEAFF.

This clonotype appeared a few times. J is TRBJ2-3 and V is TRBV7-2; 7 bases fit TRBD2. V lost 5 bases to trimming and J lost 1 base; unmatched junction nucleotides: 6. The CDR3 covers 15 residues. The germline CDR1 and CDR2 sequences are SGHTA and FQGNSA. The CDR3 bases are TGTGCCAGCAGCCCCGCTAGCGGTCGCACAGATACGCAGTATTTT. Translation: CASSPASGRTDTQYF.